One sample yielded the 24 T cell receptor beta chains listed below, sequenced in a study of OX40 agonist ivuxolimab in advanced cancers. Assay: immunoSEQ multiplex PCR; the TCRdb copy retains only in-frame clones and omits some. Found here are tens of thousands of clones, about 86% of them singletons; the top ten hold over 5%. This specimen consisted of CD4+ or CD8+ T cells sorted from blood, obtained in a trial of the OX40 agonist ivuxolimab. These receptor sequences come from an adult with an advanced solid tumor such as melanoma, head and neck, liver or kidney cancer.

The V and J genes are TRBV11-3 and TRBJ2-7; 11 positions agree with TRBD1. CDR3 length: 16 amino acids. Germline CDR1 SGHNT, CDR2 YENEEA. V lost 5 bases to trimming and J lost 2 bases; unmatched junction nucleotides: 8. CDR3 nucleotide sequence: TGTGCCAGCAGCCCCCGTCTGGGACAGGGGGCCTACGAGCAGTACTTC. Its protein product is CASSPRLGQGAYEQYF.

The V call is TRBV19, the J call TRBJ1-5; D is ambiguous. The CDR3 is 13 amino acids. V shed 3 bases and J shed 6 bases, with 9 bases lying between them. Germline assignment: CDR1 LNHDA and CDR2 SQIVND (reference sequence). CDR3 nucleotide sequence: TGTGCCAGTAGTATTAAGGGAGGTCAGCCCCAGCATTTT. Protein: CASSIKGGQPQHF.

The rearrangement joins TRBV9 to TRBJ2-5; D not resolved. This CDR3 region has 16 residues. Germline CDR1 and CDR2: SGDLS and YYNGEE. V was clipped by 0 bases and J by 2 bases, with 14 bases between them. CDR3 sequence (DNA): TGTGCCAGCAGCGTAGGGAGATCCGGGCCGCAAGAGACCCAGTACTTC. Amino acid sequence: CASSVGRSGPQETQYF.

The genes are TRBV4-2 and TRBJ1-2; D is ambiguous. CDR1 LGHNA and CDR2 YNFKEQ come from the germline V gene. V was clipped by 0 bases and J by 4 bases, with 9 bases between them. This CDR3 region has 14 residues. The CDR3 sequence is CASSQDPGSYGYTF. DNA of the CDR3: TGTGCCAGCAGCCAAGATCCCGGGAGCTATGGCTACACCTTC.

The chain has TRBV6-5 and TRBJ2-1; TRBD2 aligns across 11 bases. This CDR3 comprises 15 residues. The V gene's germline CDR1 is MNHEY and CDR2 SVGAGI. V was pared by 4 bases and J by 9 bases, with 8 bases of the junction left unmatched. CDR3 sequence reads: CASSLGSGRAGEQFF. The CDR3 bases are TGTGCCAGCAGTTTGGGTAGCGGGAGGGCCGGTGAGCAGTTCTTC.

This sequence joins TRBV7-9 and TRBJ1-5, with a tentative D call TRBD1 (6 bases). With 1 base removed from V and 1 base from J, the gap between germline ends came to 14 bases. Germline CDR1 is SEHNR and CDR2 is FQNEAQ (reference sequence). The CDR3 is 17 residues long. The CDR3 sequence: CASSLGEGVFSNQPQHF. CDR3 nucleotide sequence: TGTGCCAGCAGCTTAGGGGAGGGGGTATTCAGCAATCAGCCCCAGCATTTT.

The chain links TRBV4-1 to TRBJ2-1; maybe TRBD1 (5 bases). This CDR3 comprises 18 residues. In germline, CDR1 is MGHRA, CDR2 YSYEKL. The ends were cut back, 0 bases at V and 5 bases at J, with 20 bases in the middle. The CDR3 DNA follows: TGCGCCAGCAGCCAAGATAGGGTTACCTTAAGGGGAAACAATGAGCAGTTCTTC. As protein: CASSQDRVTLRGNNEQFF.

The chain's CDR3 is CASSFNIRETQYF. As DNA, the CDR3 is TGTGCCAGCAGTTTTAACATAAGAGAGACCCAGTACTTC. The chain recombines TRBV7-2 with TRBJ2-5; no firm D call. V was trimmed by 6 bases and J by 4 bases, leaving 12 bases between them. CDR3 size: 13 residues. Germline V lookup: CDR1 SGHTA, CDR2 FQGNSA.

In nucleotides, the CDR3 is TGTGCCAGCAGTTTAGGACGAGAGCAGTTCTTC. This codes for CASSLGREQFF. J is TRBJ2-1 and V is TRBV27; no reliable D call. The V end was cut by 2 bases, the J end by 10 bases, with 6 bases between. Germline V lookup: CDR1 MNHEY, CDR2 SMNVEV (reference sequence). The CDR3 consists of 11 residues.

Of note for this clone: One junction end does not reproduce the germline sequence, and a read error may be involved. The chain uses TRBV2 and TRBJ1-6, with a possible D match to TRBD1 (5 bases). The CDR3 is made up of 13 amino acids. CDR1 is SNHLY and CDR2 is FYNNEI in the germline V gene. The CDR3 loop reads CASSEQGAGNDNF. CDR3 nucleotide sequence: TGTGCCAGCAGTGAACAAGGGGCAGGGAATGATAACTTT. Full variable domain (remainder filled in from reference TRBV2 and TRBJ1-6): EPEVTQTPSHQVTQMGQEVILRCVPISNHLYFYWYRQILGQKVEFLVSFYNNEISEKSEIFDDQFSVERPDGSNFTLKIRSTKLEDSAMYFCASSEQGAGNDNFGNGTRLTVT.

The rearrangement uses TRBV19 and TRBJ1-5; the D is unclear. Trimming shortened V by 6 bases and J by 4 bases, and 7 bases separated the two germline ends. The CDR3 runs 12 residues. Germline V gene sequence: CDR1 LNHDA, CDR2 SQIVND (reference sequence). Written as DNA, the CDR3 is TGTGCCAGTAGAGCAGAGAATCAGCCCCAGCATTTT. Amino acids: CASRAENQPQHF. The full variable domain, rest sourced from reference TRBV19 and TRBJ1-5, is DGGITQSPKYLFRKEGQNVTLSCEQNLNHDAMYWYRQDPGQGLRLIYYSQIVNDFQKGDIAEGYSVSREKKESFPLTVTSAQKNPTAFYLCASRAENQPQHFGDGTRLSIL.

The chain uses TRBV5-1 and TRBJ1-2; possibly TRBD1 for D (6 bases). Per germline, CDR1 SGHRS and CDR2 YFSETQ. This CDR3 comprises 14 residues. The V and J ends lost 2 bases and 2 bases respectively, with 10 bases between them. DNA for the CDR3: TGCGCCAGCAGCTTTGGGACAACCAACTATGGCTACACCTTC. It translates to CASSFGTTNYGYTF.

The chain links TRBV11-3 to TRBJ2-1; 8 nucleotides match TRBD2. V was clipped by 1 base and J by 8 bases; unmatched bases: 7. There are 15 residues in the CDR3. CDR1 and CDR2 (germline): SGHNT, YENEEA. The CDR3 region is CASSLAAGDLHEQFF. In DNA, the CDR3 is TGTGCCAGCAGCTTAGCAGCGGGGGATCTGCATGAGCAGTTCTTC.

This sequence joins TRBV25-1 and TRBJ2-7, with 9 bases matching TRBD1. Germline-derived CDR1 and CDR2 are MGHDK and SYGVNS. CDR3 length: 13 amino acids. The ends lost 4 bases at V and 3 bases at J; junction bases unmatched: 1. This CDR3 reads CASSGTGVYEQYF. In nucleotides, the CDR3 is TGTGCCAGCAGTGGGACAGGGGTCTACGAGCAGTACTTC.

The CDR3 spells CASSLTAERVAYNEQFF. CDR3 nucleotide sequence: TGTGCCAGCAGCTTAACCGCCGAGAGGGTAGCCTACAATGAGCAGTTCTTC. This chain connects TRBV7-3 to TRBJ2-1; weak D call: TRBD2 (5 bases). Germline values: CDR1 SGHTA, CDR2 FQGTGA. The CDR3 sequence is 17 residues long. Trimming cost V 0 bases and J 2 bases, with 14 bases left between them. The whole variable domain, remainder taken from reference TRBV7-3 and TRBJ2-1, is GAGVSQTPSNKVTEKGKYVELRCDPISGHTALYWYRQSLGQGPEFLIYFQGTGAADDSGLPNDRFFAVRPEGSVSTLKIQRTERGDSAVYLCASSLTAERVAYNEQFFGPGTRLTVL.

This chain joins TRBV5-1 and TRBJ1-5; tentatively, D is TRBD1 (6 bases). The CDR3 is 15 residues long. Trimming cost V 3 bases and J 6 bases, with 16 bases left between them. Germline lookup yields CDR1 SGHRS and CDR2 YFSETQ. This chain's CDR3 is CASSSTGTSGQPQHF. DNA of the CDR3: TGCGCCAGCAGCTCTACAGGGACATCAGGTCAGCCCCAGCATTTT.

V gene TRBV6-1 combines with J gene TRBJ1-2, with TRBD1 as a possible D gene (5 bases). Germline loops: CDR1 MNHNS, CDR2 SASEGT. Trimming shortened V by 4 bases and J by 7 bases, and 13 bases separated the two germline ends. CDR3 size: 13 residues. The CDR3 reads CASSAGSLGGYTF. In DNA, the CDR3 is TGTGCCAGCAGTGCAGGGAGTTTAGGTGGCTACACCTTC.

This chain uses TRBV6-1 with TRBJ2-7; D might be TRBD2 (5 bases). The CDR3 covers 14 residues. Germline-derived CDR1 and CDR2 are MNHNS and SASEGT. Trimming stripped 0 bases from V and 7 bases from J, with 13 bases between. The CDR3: CASSEAADSGEQYF. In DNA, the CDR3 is TGTGCCAGCAGTGAAGCTGCGGACTCGGGAGAGCAGTACTTC.

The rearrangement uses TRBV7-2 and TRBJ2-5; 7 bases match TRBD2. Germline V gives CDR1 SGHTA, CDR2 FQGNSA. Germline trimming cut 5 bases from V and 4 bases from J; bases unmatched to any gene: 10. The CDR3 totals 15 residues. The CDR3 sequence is CASSRGPGGGETQYF. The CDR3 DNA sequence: TGTGCCAGCAGCAGGGGACCGGGGGGAGGAGAGACCCAGTACTTC. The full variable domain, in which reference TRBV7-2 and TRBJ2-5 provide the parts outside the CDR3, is GAGVSQSPSNKVTEKGKDVELRCDPISGHTALYWYRQSLGQGLEFLIYFQGNSAPDKSGLPSDRFSAERTGGSVSTLTIQRTQQEDSAVYLCASSRGPGGGETQYFGPGTRLLVL.

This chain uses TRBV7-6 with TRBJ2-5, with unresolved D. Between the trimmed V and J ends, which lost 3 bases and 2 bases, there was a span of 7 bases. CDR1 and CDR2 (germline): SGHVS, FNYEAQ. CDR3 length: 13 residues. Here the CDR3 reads CASSFSRQETQYF. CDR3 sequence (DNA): TGTGCCAGCAGCTTTTCTAGACAAGAGACCCAGTACTTC.

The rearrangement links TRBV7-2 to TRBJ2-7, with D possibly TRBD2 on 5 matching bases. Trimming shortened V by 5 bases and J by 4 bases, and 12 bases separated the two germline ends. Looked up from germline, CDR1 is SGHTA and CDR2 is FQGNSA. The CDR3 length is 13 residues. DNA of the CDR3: TGTGCCAGCAGCCTCCTCTCGGGGTACGAGCAGTACTTC. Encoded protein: CASSLLSGYEQYF. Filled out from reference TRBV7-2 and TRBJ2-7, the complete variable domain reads GAGVSQSPSNKVTEKGKDVELRCDPISGHTALYWYRQSLGQGLEFLIYFQGNSAPDKSGLPSDRFSAERTGGSVSTLTIQRTQQEDSAVYLCASSLLSGYEQYFGPGTRLTVT.

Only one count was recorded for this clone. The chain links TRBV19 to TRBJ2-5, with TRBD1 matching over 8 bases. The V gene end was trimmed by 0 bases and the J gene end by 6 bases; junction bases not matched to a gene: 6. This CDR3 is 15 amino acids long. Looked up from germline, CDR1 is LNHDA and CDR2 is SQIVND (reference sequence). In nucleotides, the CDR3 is TGTGCCAGTAGTATAGATCGGACAGGGCGGAAGACCCAGTACTTC. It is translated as CASSIDRTGRKTQYF.

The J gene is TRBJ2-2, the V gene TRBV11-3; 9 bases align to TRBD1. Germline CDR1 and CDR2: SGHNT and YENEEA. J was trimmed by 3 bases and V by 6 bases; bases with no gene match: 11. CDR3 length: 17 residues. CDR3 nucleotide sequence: TGTGCCAGCAGGCCAACTAACCGGGACAGGGACACCGGGGAGCTGTTTTTT. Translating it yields CASRPTNRDRDTGELFF.

The CDR3 loop reads CSVGETGGGYGYTF. The CDR3 DNA sequence: TGCAGCGTTGGGGAAACAGGGGGCGGGTATGGCTACACCTTC. The V gene is TRBV29-1, the J gene TRBJ1-2, with TRBD1 matching over 9 bases. Germline CDR1 is SQVTM and CDR2 is ANQGSEA. This CDR3 contains 14 residues. V dropped 4 bases and J dropped 5; count of bases not matched to a gene: 8.